The text below deals with one T cell receptor (beta chain). What it binds is not known. The V gene lost 6 bases and the J gene lost 10 bases, with 13 bases spanning the gap. The CDR3 contains 13 residues. Per germline, CDR1 MNHEY and CDR2 SVGAGI. This entry belongs to a study of vaccination effects on CD4 cells after COVID-19. CD4+ T cells specific for antigen were expanded with viral peptide pools by the ViraFEST assay before sequencing. The authors isolated CD4+ T cells after 10 days of culture. As their vaccination, participants received two doses of either BNT162b2 or mRNA-1273. Nucleocapsid antibodies stayed negative before and after vaccination, showing no earlier SARS-CoV-2 infection. Supplemented with around 9.8 IU/ml IL-2 and 9.5 to 10 ug/ml peptides, two million PBMC per well were kept in culture. Half-medium changes using IL-2 medium occurred on days 3 and 7. Data came from immunoSEQ multiplex PCR; TCRdb stores just in-frame clones and leaves some out. The sample lists roughly 55,000 clones; around four fifths were seen once.

The V and J genes are TRBV6-5 and TRBJ1-6, with a weak D call TRBD1 (5 bases). The sequenced sample was CD4+ T cells from PBMCs cultured with HCoV-OC43 spike peptides, obtained after COVID-19 vaccination. Subset: HCoV-OC43 spike overlapping peptide pool stimulation. The TCR comes from a human donor who received a COVID-19 vaccine. The CDR3 protein is CASSRDGGSPLHF. CDR3 nucleotides: TGTGCCAGCAGCCGGGACGGTGGATCACCCCTCCACTTT.